This record covers a single T cell receptor (beta chain). In the original workflow: Amplification of reference gene primers was used by the study to estimate nucleated cell counts. Assay used: immunoSEQ multiplex PCR; TCRdb lists only in-frame clones, some missing. V and J calls and clone size follow that table, whereas D and trimming were derived from the DNA. The data contain roughly 230,000 clones, roughly 85% of them singletons. This sample is drawn from a study of blood T cell repertoires in COVID-19. Overall study: PBMCs, B-cell-depleted T cells, or T cells were the source of the cDNA or gDNA that made up the material.

The germline V gene encodes CDR1 LNHDA and CDR2 SQIVND (reference sequence). This CDR3 spans 16 amino acids. V lost 3 bases and J 5 bases, leaving 16 bases between the germline ends. Sequenced: peripheral blood. This chain links TRBV19 with TRBJ1-4; weak D call: TRBD1 (6 bases). The receptor was isolated from a man aged 40-50 years with acute or convalescent COVID-19. The CDR3, as DNA: TGTGCCAGTAGTATCACCATCGGACAGATAAATGAAAAACTGTTTTTT. This encodes CASSITIGQINEKLFF.